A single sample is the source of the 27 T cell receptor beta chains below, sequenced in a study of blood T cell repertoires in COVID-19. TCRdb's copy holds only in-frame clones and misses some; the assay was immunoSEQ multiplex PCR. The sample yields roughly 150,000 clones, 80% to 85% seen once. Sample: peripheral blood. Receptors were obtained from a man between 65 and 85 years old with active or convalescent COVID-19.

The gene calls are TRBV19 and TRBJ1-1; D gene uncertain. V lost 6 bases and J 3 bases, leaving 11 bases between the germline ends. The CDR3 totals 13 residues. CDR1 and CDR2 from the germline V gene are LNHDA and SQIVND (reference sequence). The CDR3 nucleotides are TGTGCCAGTAGCCCCCCGGAGTACACTGAAGCTTTCTTT. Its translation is CASSPPEYTEAFF.

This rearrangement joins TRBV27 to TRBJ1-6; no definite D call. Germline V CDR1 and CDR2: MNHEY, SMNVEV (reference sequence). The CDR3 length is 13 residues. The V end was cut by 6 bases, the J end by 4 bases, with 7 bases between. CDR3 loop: CASRYSYNSPLHF. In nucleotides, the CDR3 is TGTGCCAGCAGGTACAGTTATAATTCACCCCTCCACTTT.

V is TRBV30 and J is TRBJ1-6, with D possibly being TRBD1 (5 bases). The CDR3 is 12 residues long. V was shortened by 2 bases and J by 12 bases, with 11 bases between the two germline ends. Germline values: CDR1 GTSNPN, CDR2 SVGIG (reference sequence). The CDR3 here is CAWSTGGGPLHF. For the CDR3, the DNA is TGTGCCTGGAGTACGGGGGGAGGACCCCTCCACTTT. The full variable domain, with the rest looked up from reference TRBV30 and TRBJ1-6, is SQTIHQWPATLVQPVGSPLSLECTVEGTSNPNLYWYRQAAGRGLQLLFYSVGIGQISSEVPQNLSASRPQDRQFILSSKKLLLSDSGFYLCAWSTGGGPLHFGNGTRLTVT.

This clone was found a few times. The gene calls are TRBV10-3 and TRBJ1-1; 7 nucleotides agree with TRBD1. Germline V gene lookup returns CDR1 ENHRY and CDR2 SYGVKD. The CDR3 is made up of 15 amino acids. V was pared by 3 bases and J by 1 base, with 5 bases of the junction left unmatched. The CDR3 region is CAISDDRERNTEAFF. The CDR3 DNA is TGTGCCATCAGTGACGACAGGGAGAGGAACACTGAAGCTTTCTTT.

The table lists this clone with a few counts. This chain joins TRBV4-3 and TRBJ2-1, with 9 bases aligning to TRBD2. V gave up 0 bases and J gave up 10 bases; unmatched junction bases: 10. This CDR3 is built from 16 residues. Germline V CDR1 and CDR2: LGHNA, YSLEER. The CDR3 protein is CASSQELAGGPREQFF. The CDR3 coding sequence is TGCGCCAGCAGCCAAGAATTGGCGGGAGGGCCGAGGGAGCAGTTCTTC.

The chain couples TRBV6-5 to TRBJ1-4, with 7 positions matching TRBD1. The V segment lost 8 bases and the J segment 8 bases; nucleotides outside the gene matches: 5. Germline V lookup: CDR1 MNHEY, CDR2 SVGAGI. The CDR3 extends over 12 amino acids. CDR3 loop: CASGSTGEKLFF. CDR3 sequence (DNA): TGTGCCAGCGGGTCGACAGGGGAAAAACTGTTTTTT.

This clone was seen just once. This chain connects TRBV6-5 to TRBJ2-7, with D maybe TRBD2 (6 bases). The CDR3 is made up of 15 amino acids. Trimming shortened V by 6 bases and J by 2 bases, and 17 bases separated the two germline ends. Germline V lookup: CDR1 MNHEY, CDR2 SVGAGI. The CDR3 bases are TGTGCCAGCAGCACTCCAGGGACTGCGGCCTACGAGCAGTACTTC. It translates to CASSTPGTAAYEQYF.

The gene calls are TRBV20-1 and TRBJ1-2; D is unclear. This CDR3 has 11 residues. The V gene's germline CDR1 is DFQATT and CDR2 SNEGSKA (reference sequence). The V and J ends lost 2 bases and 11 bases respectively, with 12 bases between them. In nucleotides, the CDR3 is TGCAGTGCTAGAAAGGACGGGAGGTACACCTTC. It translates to CSARKDGRYTF.

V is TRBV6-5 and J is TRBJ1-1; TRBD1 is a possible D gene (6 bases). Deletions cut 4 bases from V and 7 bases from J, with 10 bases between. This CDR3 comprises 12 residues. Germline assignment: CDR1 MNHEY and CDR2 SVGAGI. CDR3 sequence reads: CASSSSGVEAFF. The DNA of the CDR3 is TGTGCCAGCAGTTCGTCAGGGGTTGAAGCTTTCTTT.

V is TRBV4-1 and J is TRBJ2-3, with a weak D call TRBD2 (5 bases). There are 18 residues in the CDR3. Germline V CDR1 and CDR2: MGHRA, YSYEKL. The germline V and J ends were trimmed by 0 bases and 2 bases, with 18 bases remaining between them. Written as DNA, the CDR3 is TGCGCCAGCAGCCAAGATCGGTCGGCTAGCAAATACACAGATACGCAGTATTTT. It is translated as CASSQDRSASKYTDTQYF.

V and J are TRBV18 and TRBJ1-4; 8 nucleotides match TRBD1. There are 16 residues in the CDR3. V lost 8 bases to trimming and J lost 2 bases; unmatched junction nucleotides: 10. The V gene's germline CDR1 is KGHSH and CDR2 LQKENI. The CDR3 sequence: CASARQGLSTNEKLFF. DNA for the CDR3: TGTGCCAGCGCAAGACAGGGGTTGTCGACTAATGAAAAACTGTTTTTT.

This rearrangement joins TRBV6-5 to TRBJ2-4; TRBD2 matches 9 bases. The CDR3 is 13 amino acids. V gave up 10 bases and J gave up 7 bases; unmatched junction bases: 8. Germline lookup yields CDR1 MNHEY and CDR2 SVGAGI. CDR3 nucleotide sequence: TGTGCCACCCAGAGTAGCGGGAGTAACATTCAGTACTTC. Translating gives CATQSSGSNIQYF.

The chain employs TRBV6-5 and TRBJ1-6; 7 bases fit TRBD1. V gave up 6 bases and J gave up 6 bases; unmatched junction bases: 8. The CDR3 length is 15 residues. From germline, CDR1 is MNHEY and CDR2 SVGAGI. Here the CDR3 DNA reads TGTGCCAGCAGCCGCCGGGACAGCTTTAATTCACCCCTCCACTTT. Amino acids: CASSRRDSFNSPLHF.

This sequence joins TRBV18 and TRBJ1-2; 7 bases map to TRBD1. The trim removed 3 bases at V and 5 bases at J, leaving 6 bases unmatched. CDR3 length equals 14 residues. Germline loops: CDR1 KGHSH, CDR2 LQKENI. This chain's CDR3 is CASSPDRVRYGYTF. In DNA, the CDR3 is TGTGCCAGCTCACCTGACAGGGTTAGGTATGGCTACACCTTC.

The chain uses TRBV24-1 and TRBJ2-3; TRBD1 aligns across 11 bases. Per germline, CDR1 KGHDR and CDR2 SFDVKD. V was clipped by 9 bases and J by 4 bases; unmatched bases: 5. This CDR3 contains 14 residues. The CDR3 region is CATGQGALADTQYF. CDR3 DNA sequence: TGTGCCACCGGACAGGGGGCGCTGGCAGATACGCAGTATTTT.

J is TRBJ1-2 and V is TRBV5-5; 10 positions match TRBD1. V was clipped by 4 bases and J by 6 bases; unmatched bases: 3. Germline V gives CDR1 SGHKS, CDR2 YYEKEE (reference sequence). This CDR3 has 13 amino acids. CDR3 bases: TGTGCCAGCAGCACAGGGACAGGGGATGGCTACACCTTC. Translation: CASSTGTGDGYTF. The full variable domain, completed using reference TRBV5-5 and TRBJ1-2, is DAGVTQSPTHLIKTRGQQVTLRCSPISGHKSVSWYQQVLGQGPQFIFQYYEKEERGRGNFPDRFSARQFPNYSSELNVNALLLGDSALYLCASSTGTGDGYTFGSGTRLTVV.

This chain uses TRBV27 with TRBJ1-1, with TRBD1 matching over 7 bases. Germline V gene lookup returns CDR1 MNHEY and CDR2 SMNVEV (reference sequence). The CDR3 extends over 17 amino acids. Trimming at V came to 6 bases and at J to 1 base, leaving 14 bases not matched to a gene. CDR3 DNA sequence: TGTGCCAGCAGCAGCCTTGTCAGGGGGAGTCGGAACACTGAAGCTTTCTTT. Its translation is CASSSLVRGSRNTEAFF.

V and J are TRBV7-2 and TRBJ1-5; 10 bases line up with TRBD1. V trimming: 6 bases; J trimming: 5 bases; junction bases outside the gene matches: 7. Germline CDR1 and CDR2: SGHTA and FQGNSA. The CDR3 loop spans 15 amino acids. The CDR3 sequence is CASSLIGTGDQPQHF. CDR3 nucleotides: TGTGCCAGCAGTTTAATCGGGACAGGGGATCAGCCCCAGCATTTT.

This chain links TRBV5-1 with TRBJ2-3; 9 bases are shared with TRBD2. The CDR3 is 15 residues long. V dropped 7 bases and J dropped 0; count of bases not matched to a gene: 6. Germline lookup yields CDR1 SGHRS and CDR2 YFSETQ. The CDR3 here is CASGLAGLSTDTQYF. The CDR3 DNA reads TGCGCCAGCGGCCTAGCGGGGCTTAGCACAGATACGCAGTATTTT.

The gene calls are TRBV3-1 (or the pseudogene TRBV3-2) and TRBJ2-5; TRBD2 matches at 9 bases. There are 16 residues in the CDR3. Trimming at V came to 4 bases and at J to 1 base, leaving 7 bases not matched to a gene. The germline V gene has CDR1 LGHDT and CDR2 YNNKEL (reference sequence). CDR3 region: CASSRHSGGFQETQYF. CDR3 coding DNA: TGTGCCAGCAGCCGACATAGCGGGGGCTTCCAAGAGACCCAGTACTTC.

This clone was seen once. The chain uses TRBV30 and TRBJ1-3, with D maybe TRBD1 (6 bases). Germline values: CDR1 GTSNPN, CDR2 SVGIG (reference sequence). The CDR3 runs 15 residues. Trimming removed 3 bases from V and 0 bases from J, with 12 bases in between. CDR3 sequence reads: CAWSRQAYSGNTIYF. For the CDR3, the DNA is TGTGCCTGGAGCCGACAGGCATACTCTGGAAACACCATATATTTT.

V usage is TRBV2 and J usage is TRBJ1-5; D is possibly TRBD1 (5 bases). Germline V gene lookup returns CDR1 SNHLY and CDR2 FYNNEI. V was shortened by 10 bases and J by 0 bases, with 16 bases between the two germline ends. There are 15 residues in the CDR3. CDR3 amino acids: CATASGANSNQPQHF. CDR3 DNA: TGTGCCACCGCAAGCGGGGCAAATAGCAATCAGCCCCAGCATTTT.

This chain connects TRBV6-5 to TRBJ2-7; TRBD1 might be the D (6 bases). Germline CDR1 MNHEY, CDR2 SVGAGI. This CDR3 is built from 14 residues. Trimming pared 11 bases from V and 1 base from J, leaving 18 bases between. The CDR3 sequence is CAAGPLDRSYEQYF. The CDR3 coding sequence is TGTGCCGCCGGTCCCCTGGACAGATCCTACGAGCAGTACTTC.

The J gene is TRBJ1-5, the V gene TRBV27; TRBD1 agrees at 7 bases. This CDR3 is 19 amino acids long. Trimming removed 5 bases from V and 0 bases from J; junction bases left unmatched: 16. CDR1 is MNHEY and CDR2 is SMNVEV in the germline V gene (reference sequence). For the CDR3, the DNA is TGTGCCAGCAGTACCCGACAGGGCTCGCCACGATATAGCAATCAGCCCCAGCATTTT. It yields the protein CASSTRQGSPRYSNQPQHF.

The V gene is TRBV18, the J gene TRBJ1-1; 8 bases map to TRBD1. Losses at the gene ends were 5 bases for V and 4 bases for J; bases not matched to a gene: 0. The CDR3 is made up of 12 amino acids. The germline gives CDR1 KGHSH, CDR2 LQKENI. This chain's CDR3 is CASSTGGTEAFF. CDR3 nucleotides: TGTGCCAGCTCAACAGGGGGCACTGAAGCTTTCTTT.

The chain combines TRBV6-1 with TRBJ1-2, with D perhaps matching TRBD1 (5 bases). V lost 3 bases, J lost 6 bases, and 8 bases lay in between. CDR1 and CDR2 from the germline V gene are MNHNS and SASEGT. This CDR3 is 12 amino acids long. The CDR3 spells CASSEGTDGYTF. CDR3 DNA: TGTGCCAGCAGTGAGGGGACTGATGGCTACACCTTC.

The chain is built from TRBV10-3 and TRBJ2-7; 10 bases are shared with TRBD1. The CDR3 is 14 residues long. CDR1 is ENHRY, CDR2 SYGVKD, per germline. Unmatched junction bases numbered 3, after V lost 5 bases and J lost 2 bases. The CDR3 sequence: CAISPDRGAYEQYF. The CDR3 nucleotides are TGTGCCATCAGTCCGGACAGGGGGGCCTACGAGCAGTACTTC.